Listed below are T cell receptor beta chains from one sample, sequenced in a study of blood T cell repertoires in COVID-19. Generated by immunoSEQ multiplex PCR, the TCRdb table keeps only in-frame clones and is missing some. The repertoire holds about 170,000 clones, with approximately 86% as singletons. The sequencing sample was made of peripheral blood. These receptors came from a man aged 80 or over with COVID-19, enrolled during active disease. Both conserved end residues are part of each CDR3. Each record gives: V gene, clone size, CDR3 length, J gene, CDR3 protein. A row's size may be missing; if present it is once, few, many or a size class.

v_gene: TRBV7-2; abundance: -; len: 13; j_gene: TRBJ1-5; CDR3aa: CASSFSRVQPQHF
v_gene: TRBV7-3; abundance: -; len: 12; j_gene: TRBJ1-1; CDR3aa: CASSVGGAEAFF
v_gene: TRBV6-5; abundance: -; len: 14; j_gene: TRBJ1-2; CDR3aa: CASSQGLLDYGYTF
v_gene: TRBV2; abundance: -; len: 12; j_gene: TRBJ2-1; CDR3aa: CASRGQGKKQFF
v_gene: TRBV10-3; abundance: -; len: 12; j_gene: TRBJ2-3; CDR3aa: CAISERADTQYF
v_gene: TRBV10-1; abundance: once; len: 18; j_gene: TRBJ2-1; CDR3aa: CASSEGSSGGVRENEQFF
v_gene: TRBV9; abundance: many; len: 14; j_gene: TRBJ1-2; CDR3aa: CASSVGTGSGGYTF
v_gene: TRBV6-5; abundance: once; len: 13; j_gene: TRBJ1-2; CDR3aa: CASSYSGGSGYTF
v_gene: TRBV7-2; abundance: -; len: 14; j_gene: TRBJ1-1; CDR3aa: CASSYRGYNTEAFF
v_gene: TRBV4-1; abundance: -; len: 13; j_gene: TRBJ1-2; CDR3aa: CASSQEGQGGYTF
v_gene: TRBV6-5; abundance: -; len: 13; j_gene: TRBJ1-4; CDR3aa: CASTRGGHEKLFF
v_gene: TRBV6-5; abundance: -; len: 15; j_gene: TRBJ1-3; CDR3aa: CASRLDRDSGNTIYF
v_gene: TRBV7-3; abundance: -; len: 16; j_gene: TRBJ2-5; CDR3aa: CASSSTSGGSRETQYF
v_gene: TRBV7-2; abundance: -; len: 12; j_gene: TRBJ2-6; CDR3aa: CASSVQVRFLTF
v_gene: TRBV7-2; abundance: few; len: 15; j_gene: TRBJ2-5; CDR3aa: CASSRSGGDQETQYF